Sequencing of this T cell receptor beta chain was carried out in a study of blood T cells in healthy people across ages. A note on this clonotype: The antigen remains undetermined.

Germline assignment: CDR1 MGHRA and CDR2 YSYEKL. The CDR3 runs to 13 residues. V shed 4 bases and J shed 10 bases, with 16 bases lying between them. For the second PCR, which ran for about 6 to 11 cycles, a sample-barcoded 5' primer and a J-beta primer mix were used. Each cDNA molecule was tagged by a template-switch adaptor with 12 random nucleotides. TCRdb re-analysed the 5' RACE reads in MiXCR, keeping a single row per CDR3 protein. The sample holds around 1,700,000 distinct CDR3 sequences; roughly 27% are singletons and the top ten take roughly 8%. Study outcomes and limitations: Estimates of total diversity, which came from one million sequenced T cells, were considered to be underestimates.

Sequencing used blood. The chain has TRBV4-1 and TRBJ1-1, with a possible D match to TRBD1 (6 bases). This receptor was identified in a woman under 40 in good health. CDR3 sequence reads: CASSLERGAGAFF. Written as DNA, the CDR3 is TGCGCCAGCAGCCTTGAGAGGGGGGCCGGAGCTTTCTTT.